This T cell receptor (beta chain) originates from a study of cytomegalovirus exposure and HLA in healthy donors listed by TCRdb under 2017. A note on the overall study: In an earlier analysis of roughly 500 of the donors, 276 Gb of sequence data and just under 120 million unique TCR beta sequences from roughly 200 million T cells were reported. Class I and class II HLA loci were covered by the typing at four-digit resolution. In a later analysis, previously published TCR beta repertoires from fewer than 750 donors were re-analyzed and high-resolution HLA genotyping was added so that TCR occurrence patterns could be studied. Donor age, sex, ethnicity and CMV serostatus were collected together with the repertoire data. In addition to the first cohort of approximately 670 subjects, a separate validation cohort of over 90 different subjects was used. Five DR-DQ haplotypes were treated as single units for association and clustering because of strong linkage in the cohort. The T cell repertoires of several hundred subjects were profiled by immunosequencing and related to cytomegalovirus serostatus. To decide whether each TCR beta V gene segment behaved as functional or pseudogenic, an earlier analysis of nearly 600 of the donors relied on high-throughput TCR beta sequencing. Among about 360 genotyped donors of the cohort, an average of roughly 240,000 unique TCR beta nucleotide sequences were sequenced per donor, about a sixth of them non-productive. All discovery cohort repertoires had been generated on a single sequencing platform. The aim of the study was to test whether cataloging public T cell receptors could identify signatures of past pathogen exposure. In a later genetic analysis, genome-wide SNP genotypes for about 65% of the 666 donors were used, and that subset was treated as a discovery cohort. Roughly 300 gigabases of sequencing data and around 90 million unique TCR sequences made up an early release that covered about 640 HLA-typed donors. In the later analysis, no new phenotypic data were used to find candidate immune exposures; instead, reliance was placed on TCR beta sequences and their occurrence across donors. Of the roughly 400 genotyped donors, over 70% fell in the genetic ancestry cluster associated with self-reported Caucasian donors. High-throughput TCR immunosequencing, statistical association of individual TCRs with disease status, and machine learning were combined to predict cytomegalovirus infection status. Typing coverage varied by locus: roughly 629-640 donors for A, B, C, DRB1 and DQB1; about 520 for DQA1; more than 600 for DPA1; fewer than 480 for DPB1. The research as a whole found: Because HLA typing was missing for some donors at each locus, association tests included only the typed subset. A cluster of highly shared sequence variants was judged likely to be a technical artifact of the sequencing pipeline. Some IMGT-functional V segments, including TRBV6-2 and TRBV6-3, could not be told apart with the 87-base-pair reads, so those segments were excluded. In a later analysis, HLA-associated TCR beta chains were found to be more clonally expanded and to have lower generation probabilities than equally common non-associated chains. At a false discovery rate of 0.05, a later analysis linked approximately 18,000 TCR beta sequences to specific HLA alleles. Assigning TCR associations to individual alleles was difficult when HLA alleles, especially DR and DQ, strongly co-occurred. Sequencing depth was assumed to be roughly uniform across donors in the presence/absence analyses, though that assumption may not hold. The earlier analysis of 450 to 700 of the donors excluded around 17 rarely observed V segments, including chromosome 9 orphons, because counts were too low. In a later analysis, the rate of TCR association differed among HLA loci, with DRB1 alleles having the most associated TCRs and HLA-C alleles having the fewest. Linkage disequilibrium might explain the correlated functional status among segregating V segments, but an unknown experimental factor could not be ruled out. In an earlier analysis of some 550 of the donors, most TCR beta V segments were observed in productive rearrangements about 87% or about 30% of the time, broadly matching IMGT annotations. The authors suggested that the approach could potentially be generalized to other disease states and immunological phenotypes. Several of the top co-occurrence clusters appeared to be linked to parvovirus B19, influenza, CMV and Epstein-Barr virus, according to a later analysis. A few of the identified cytomegalovirus-associated TCR beta chains were confirmed in vitro to be specific for cytomegalovirus antigens. A further reported finding was that TCR beta sequences accurately predicted the HLA-A and HLA-B alleles for most subjects in the first cohort. According to a later analysis, most CMV-associated TCR beta chains appeared to be HLA-restricted, and the HLA associations seemed to be driven largely by CMV exposure. In both the original and validation cohorts, the classifier was reported to diagnose cytomegalovirus status with high specificity and sensitivity. While some public TCRs were present in many individuals, most TCR sequences turned up only very rarely across donors. Only TCR beta chains were sequenced in this cohort, and the absence of alpha or paired-chain data limited detectable features. An association between a missense DCLRE1C variant and V-gene and J-gene trimming of TCR beta chains was found in a later genetic analysis and replicated in an independent cohort. A total of roughly 160 TCR beta chains were listed by the study as associated with cytomegalovirus. A later genetic analysis reported fewer N-insertions in productive TCRs among donors in an Asian-associated ancestry cluster than the roughly 700-donor mean. CMV serostatus was the only immune exposure information available for the cohort.

Its CDR3 holds 16 amino acids, cysteine through phenylalanine. Solely the CDR3 DNA is kept, with 48 bases framed from the first base. The germline V gene yields KGHSY for CDR1 and FQNENV for CDR2. Trimming costs V 0 bases and J 5 bases, and their ends lie 14 bases apart. Libraries were prepared through the immunoSEQ multiplex PCR assay. For the multiplex PCR, a mixture combining 60 forward primers for TCR Vbeta segments and 13 reverse primers for TCR Jbeta segments was used. The CDR3 region of rearranged TCR beta genes was amplified from genomic DNA by a multiplex PCR assay. The amplified TCR beta libraries were sequenced on the Illumina HiSeq System as 87-base-pair reads. From the authors' description of their analysis: A later analysis counted 75 million to 100 million unique TCR beta chains across the 666 repertoires, and around 9.9 million of these chains were shared by at least two donors. A nearest-neighbor algorithm error-corrected the raw reads and collapsed the reads into unique sequences, merging closely related sequences to remove PCR and sequencing errors. CDR3 sequences were aligned to IMGT reference sequences to assign V, D and J gene segments. For a sequence to be retained, at least a six-nucleotide match to both a V gene segment and a J gene segment was required. A rearrangement was called productive if the CDR3 had no stop codons and remained in frame with V and J, and every other rearrangement was called non-productive. CDR3 was defined by IMGT convention, running from the second conserved V-encoded cysteine to the conserved J-encoded phenylalanine. The earlier analysis of about 590 of the donors excluded sequences that lacked an unambiguous match to a single V gene segment. An earlier analysis of 587 of the donors called V segments functional above 56.7% productive rearrangements and segregating when the between-donor standard deviation exceeded 5%. A statistical classification framework was developed to diagnose cytomegalovirus status using the catalog of TCR beta chain sequences. In a later analysis, V and J genes were assigned by comparing TCR nucleotide sequences against IMGT/GENE-DB human TR gene sequences. In a later analysis, CDR3 sequences and most-parsimonious VDJ recombination scenarios were assigned using the TCRdist pipeline. In a later analysis, each TCR beta chain was defined by its CDR3 amino acid sequence together with its V-gene family, and reads lacking a unique V-gene family were excluded. To address suspected cross-contamination and a sequencing artifact, a later analysis removed 592 highly shared, low-generation-probability nucleotide sequences. A later analysis calculated a clonal expansion index for each public chain from normalized within-repertoire ranks of inferred template counts. In a later analysis, generation probabilities were computed using a VDJ recombination model fitted to out-of-frame rearrangements, and the results were checked against IGoR. In a later analysis, hypergeometric tests were used to score TCR-TCR, TCR-HLA and TCR-CMV co-occurrence, with a repertoire-size bias correction applied to TCR pairs. In a later analysis, false discovery rates were estimated by permuting HLA or CMV assignments 20 times. A later analysis grouped co-occurring TCRs with DBSCAN, adding TCRdist sequence similarity when clustering within HLA-allele-positive subsets. Repertoires with fewer than 30,000 or more than 120,000 public chains, plus five repertoires with anomalous nucleotide sharing, were excluded from co-occurrence clustering. Not all clones reach the TCRdb copy of this immuneACCESS table, which keeps in-frame sequences only. Checked studies attribute under half of the gap to unresolved V genes and leave the rest unexplained. From that table come the V and J calls and clone size; the DNA was used to work out D and trimming. The sample table on file contains roughly 40,000 clones. The biggest ten clones account for approximately 1.5% of the sample.

The cohort comprised 666 healthy bone marrow donors. All cohort members were sampled while nominally healthy, although unrecorded immune exposures were likely present. The donor was CMV seronegative and was included in the group of over 300 seronegative cohort members. Every donor gave a peripheral blood sample, and the peripheral blood mononuclear cells from that sample were used for TCR beta sequencing. The Qiagen DNeasy Blood Extraction Kit was used to extract genomic DNA from the blood cell samples. As to this clone: No cognate antigen has been identified for it.

Material: PBMCs. The chain couples TRBV16 to TRBJ1-5; the D gene lacks a confident call. The source is a man under 40 in good health and CMV-seronegative. In nucleotide form, the sequence is TGTGCCAGCAGCCAATCCGCGGGGAACAGTGATCAGCCCCAGCATTTT. It specifies CASSQSAGNSDQPQHF.